This TCR beta chain was sequenced for a study of blood T cell repertoires in COVID-19. Study in general: The study drew acute and convalescent COVID-19 samples from the United States, Italy and Spain. The analysed material was cDNA or gDNA that came from T cells, B-cell-depleted T cells, or PBMCs.

Original processing notes: The assay estimated nucleated cells by amplifying reference gene primers. TCRdb keeps only in-frame clones here, not all; method: immunoSEQ multiplex PCR. That table gives V, J and clone size, and the DNA gave D and trimming. The profile shows roughly 77,000 clones, 79% of them singletons. Sample: peripheral blood. This receptor was taken from a man between 60 and 70 years old with active or convalescent COVID-19.

Here the CDR3 reads CASSRPGNEQFF. For the CDR3, the DNA is TGCGCCAGCAGCCGACCCGGGAATGAGCAGTTCTTC. The V call is TRBV5-1, the J call TRBJ2-1; D gene uncertain. V shed 4 bases and J shed 7 bases, with 9 bases lying between them. CDR1 and CDR2 (germline): SGHRS, YFSETQ. There are 12 residues in the CDR3.